Below, one T cell receptor (beta chain) is given with its context. Using immunoSEQ multiplex PCR, the repertoire was profiled, and TCRdb retains in-frame clones only, with some absent. The data show more than 1 million clones, 75% to 80% seen once. The data were obtained in a study of shared clonotypes between healthy human individuals. Sequencing was performed on memory CD4+ T cells from PBMCs. The sample's subset: CD45RA-negative fraction. The sequence came from a young man in good health. Some clones in this sample may be carry-over from other donors' samples.

CDR3 sequence (DNA): TGTGCCATCAGGGACCCTCGGGGGGTGAACACCGGGGAGCTGTTTTTT. As protein: CAIRDPRGVNTGELFF. V usage is TRBV10-3 and J usage is TRBJ2-2; 7 bases line up with TRBD2. The germline CDR1 and CDR2 sequences are ENHRY and SYGVKD. The CDR3 sequence is 16 residues long. Germline trimming cut 6 bases from V and 1 base from J; bases unmatched to any gene: 8.